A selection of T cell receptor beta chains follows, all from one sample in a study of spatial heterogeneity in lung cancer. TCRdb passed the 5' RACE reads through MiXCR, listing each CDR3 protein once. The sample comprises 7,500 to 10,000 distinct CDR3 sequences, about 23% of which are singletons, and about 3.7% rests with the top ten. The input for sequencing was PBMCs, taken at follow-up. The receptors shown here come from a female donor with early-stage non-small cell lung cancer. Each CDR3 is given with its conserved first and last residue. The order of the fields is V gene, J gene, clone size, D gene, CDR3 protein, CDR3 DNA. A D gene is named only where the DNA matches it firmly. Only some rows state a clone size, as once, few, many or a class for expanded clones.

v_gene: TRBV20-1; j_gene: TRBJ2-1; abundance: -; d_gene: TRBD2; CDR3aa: CSAKPPSGSGYEQFF; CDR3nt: TGCAGTGCCAAACCTCCCAGCGGGAGTGGTTATGAGCAGTTCTTC
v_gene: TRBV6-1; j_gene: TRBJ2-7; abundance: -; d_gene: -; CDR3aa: CASSDRGKSNEQYF; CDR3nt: TGTGCCAGCAGTGACAGGGGCAAGAGTAACGAGCAGTACTTC
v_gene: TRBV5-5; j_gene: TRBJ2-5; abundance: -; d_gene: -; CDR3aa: CASSTANQETQYF; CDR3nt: TGTGCCAGCAGCACCGCCAATCAAGAGACCCAGTACTTC
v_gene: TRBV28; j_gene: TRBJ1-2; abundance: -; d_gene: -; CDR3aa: CASNLPRPYGYTF; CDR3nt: TGTGCCAGCAACCTGCCGCGGCCCTATGGCTACACCTTC
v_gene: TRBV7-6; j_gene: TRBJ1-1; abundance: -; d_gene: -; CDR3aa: CASSLDVGASSW; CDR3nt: TGTGCCAGCAGCTTAGACGTAGGCGCGTCCTCGTGG
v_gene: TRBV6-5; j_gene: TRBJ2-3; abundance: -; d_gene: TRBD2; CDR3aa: CASSLNLPAGVADTQYF; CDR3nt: TGTGCCAGCAGTTTGAACCTGCCAGCGGGAGTTGCAGATACGCAGTATTTT
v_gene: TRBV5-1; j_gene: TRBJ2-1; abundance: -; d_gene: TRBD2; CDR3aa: CASSLEAGSGRLSNEQFF; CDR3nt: TGCGCCAGCAGCTTGGAAGCTGGTAGCGGGAGGTTAAGCAATGAGCAGTTCTTC
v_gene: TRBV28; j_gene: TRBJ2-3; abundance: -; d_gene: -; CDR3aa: CASSPLADTQYF; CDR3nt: TGTGCCAGCAGCCCATTGGCAGATACGCAGTATTTT
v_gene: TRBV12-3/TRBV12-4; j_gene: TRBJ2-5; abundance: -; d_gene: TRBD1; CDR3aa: CASSLRTGGETQYF; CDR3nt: TGTGCCAGCAGTTTACGGACAGGGGGGGAGACCCAGTACTTC
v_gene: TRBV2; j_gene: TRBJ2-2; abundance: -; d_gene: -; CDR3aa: CASSEDVSGELFF; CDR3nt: TGTGCCAGCAGTGAGGACGTCTCCGGGGAGCTGTTTTTT
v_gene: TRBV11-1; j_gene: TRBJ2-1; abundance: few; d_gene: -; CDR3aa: CASSLFTGRGDEQFF; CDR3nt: TGTGCCAGCAGCTTATTTACCGGGAGAGGAGATGAGCAGTTCTTC
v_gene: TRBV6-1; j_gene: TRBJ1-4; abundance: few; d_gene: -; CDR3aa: CASRRDGGEKLFF; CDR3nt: TGTGCCAGCAGGCGGGACGGAGGGGAAAAACTGTTTTTT
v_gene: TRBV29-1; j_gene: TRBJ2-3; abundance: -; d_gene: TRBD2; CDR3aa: CSVETAGESTDTQYF; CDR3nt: TGCAGCGTTGAAACAGCGGGAGAAAGCACAGATACGCAGTATTTT
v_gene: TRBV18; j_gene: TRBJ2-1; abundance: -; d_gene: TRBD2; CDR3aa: CASSFLAGEANEQFF; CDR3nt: TGTGCCAGCTCTTTCCTAGCGGGAGAGGCCAATGAGCAGTTCTTC
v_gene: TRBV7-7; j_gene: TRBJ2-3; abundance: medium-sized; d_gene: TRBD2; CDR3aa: CASSRSGTSGRLLIGTQYF; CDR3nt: TGTGCCAGCAGCAGGTCCGGGACTAGCGGGAGACTTTTGATAGGGACGCAGTATTTT
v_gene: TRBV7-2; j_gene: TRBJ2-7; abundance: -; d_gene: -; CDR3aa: CASSPEITAYEQYF; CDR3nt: TGTGCCAGCAGCCCCGAGATCACCGCCTACGAGCAGTACTTC
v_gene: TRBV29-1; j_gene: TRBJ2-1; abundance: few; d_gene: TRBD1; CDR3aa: CSVAGSTGTVRFF; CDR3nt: TGCAGCGTTGCGGGGAGTACCGGGACAGTTAGGTTCTTC
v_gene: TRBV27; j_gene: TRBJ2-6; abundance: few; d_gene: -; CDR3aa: CASSPGTGANVLTF; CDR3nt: TGTGCCAGCAGTCCAGGGACTGGGGCCAACGTCCTGACTTTC
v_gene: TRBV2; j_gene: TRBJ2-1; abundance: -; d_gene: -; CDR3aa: CASSENEQFF; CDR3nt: TGTGCCAGCAGCGAAAATGAGCAGTTCTTC
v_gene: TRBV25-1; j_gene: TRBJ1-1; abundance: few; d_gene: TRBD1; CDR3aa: CASRGTGGTEAFF; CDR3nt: TGTGCCAGCAGGGGGACAGGGGGCACTGAAGCTTTCTTT
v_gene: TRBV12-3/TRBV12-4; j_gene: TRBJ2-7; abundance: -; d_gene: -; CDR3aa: CASSIRTEVQYF; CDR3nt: TGTGCCAGCAGTATACGGACAGAAGTGCAGTACTTC
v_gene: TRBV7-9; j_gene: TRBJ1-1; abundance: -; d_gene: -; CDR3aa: CASSQSRWTEAFF; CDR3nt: TGTGCCAGCAGCCAGTCCCGTTGGACTGAAGCTTTCTTT
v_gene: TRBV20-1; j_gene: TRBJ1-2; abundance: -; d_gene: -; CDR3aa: CSAPRASPYGYTF; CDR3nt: TGCAGTGCTCCGAGGGCCTCCCCCTATGGCTACACCTTC
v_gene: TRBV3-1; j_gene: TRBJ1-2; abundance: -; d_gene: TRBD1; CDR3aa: CASSQEGLGQLNYGYTF; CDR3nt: TGTGCCAGCAGCCAAGAGGGTCTGGGACAGTTGAACTATGGCTACACCTTC
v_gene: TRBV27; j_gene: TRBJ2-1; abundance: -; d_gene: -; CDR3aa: CATNSPRYNEQFF; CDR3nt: TGTGCCACCAACAGCCCTCGATACAATGAGCAGTTCTTC
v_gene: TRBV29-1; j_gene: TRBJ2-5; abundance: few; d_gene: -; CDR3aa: CSVDSNGETQYF; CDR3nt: TGCAGCGTTGACTCCAACGGGGAGACCCAGTACTTC
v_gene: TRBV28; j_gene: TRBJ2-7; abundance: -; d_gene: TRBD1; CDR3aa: CASSSPGTGYNEQYF; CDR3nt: TGTGCCAGCAGTTCACCCGGGACAGGGTACAACGAGCAGTACTTC
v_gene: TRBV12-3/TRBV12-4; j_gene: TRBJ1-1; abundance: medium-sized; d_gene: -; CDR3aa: CASSPTGVFEAFF; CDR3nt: TGTGCCAGCAGCCCTACAGGTGTCTTTGAAGCTTTCTTT
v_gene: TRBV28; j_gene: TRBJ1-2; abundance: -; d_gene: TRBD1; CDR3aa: CASSSPHPQGASYGYTF; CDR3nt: TGTGCCAGCAGTTCACCTCACCCACAGGGGGCCAGTTATGGCTACACCTTC
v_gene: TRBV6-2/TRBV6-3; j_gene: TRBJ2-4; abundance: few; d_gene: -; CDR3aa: CASSSPPDTKNIQYF; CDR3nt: TGTGCCAGCAGTTCCCCCCCGGACACCAAAAACATTCAGTACTTC
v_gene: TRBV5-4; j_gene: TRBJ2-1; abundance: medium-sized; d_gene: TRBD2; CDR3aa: CASSSASGSSYNEQFF; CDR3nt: TGTGCCAGCAGCTCCGCTAGCGGAAGCTCCTACAATGAGCAGTTCTTC
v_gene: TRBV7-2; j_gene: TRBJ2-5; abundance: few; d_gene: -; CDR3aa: CASSLDGSGQETQYF; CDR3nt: TGTGCCAGCAGCTTAGACGGCAGCGGCCAAGAGACCCAGTACTTC
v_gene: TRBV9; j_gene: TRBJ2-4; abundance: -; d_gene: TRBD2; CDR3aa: CASSAPGAGGRNIQYF; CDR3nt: TGTGCCAGCAGCGCGCCAGGGGCGGGAGGTAGGAACATTCAGTACTTC
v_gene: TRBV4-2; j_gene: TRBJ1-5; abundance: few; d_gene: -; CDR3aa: CASSQDPDTSNQPQHF; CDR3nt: TGTGCCAGCAGCCAAGATCCGGACACTAGCAATCAGCCCCAGCATTTT
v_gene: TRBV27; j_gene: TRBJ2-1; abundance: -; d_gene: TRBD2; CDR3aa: CASKGPRLAGDNEQFF; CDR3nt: TGTGCCAGCAAAGGACCCAGACTAGCGGGAGACAATGAGCAGTTCTTC
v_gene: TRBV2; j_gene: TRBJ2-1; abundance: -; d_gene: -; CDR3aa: CACNLRGASYNEQFF; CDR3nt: TGTGCCTGCAACCTAAGGGGGGCCTCCTACAATGAGCAGTTCTTC
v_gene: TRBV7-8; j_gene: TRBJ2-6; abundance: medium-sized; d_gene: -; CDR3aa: CASSLLARSSSGANVLTF; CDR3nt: TGTGCCAGCAGCTTATTGGCCAGGAGTAGCTCTGGGGCCAACGTCCTGACTTTC
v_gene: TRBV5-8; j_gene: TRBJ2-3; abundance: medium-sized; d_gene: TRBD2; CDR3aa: CASSLEASGRAGPEYF; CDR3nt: TGTGCCAGCAGCTTGGAAGCTAGCGGGAGAGCCGGTCCCGAGTATTTT
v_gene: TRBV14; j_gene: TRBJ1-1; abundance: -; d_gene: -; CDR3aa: CASSQARAGAFF; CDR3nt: TGTGCCAGCAGCCAAGCCAGGGCAGGCGCTTTCTTT
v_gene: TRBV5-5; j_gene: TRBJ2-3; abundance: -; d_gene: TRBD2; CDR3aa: CASKAGGPTTDTQYF; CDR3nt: TGTGCCAGTAAAGCGGGAGGCCCTACGACAGATACGCAGTATTTT
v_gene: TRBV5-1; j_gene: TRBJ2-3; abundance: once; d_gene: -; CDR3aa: CASSLAGRADTQYF; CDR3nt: TGCGCCAGCAGCTTGGCCGGTAGGGCTGATACGCAGTATTTT
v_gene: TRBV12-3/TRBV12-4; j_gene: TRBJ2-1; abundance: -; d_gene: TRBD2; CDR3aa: CASSFGASGGTYNEQFF; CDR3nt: TGTGCCAGCAGTTTCGGCGCTAGCGGGGGTACCTACAATGAGCAGTTCTTC
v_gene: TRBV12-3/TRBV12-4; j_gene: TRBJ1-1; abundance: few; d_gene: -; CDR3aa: CASSLRVMNTEAFF; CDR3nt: TGTGCCAGCAGTTTGAGAGTCATGAACACTGAAGCTTTCTTT
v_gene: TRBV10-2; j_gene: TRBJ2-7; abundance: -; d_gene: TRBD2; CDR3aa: CASSVGSGRDLYEQYF; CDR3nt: TGCGCCAGCAGTGTGGGTAGCGGGAGGGACTTATACGAGCAGTACTTC
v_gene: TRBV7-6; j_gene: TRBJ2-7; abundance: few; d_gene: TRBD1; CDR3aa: CASSWGTGEAYEQYF; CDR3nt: TGTGCCAGCAGCTGGGGGACAGGGGAAGCCTACGAGCAGTACTTC
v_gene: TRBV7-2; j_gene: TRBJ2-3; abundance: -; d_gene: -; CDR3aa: CASSLKATGGTDTQYF; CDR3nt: TGTGCCAGCAGCTTAAAGGCGACGGGCGGCACAGATACGCAGTATTTT
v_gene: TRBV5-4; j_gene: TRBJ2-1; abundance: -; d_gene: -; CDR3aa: CASSLGRPADEQFF; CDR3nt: TGTGCCAGCAGCTTAGGGAGACCGGCGGATGAGCAGTTCTTC